This TCR beta chain appears in the sequencing data of a study of blood T cell repertoires in COVID-19 (dated by TCRdb to the early 2020s). For context, the study as a whole: The collaborator samples originated in the United States, Italy and Spain and spanned the acute and convalescent phases of COVID-19. The material from the prospective study consisted of cDNA or gDNA derived from T cells, B-cell-depleted T cells, or PBMCs. Subjects who had been exposed to COVID-19, were actively infected with it, or had recovered from it provided the deeply sampled blood TCRbeta repertoires that made up the dataset. The repertoires were made available in a free public database intended to serve as a resource for research on the immune response to SARS-CoV-2. The samples were drawn from the first 160 participants of the ongoing ImmuneRACE study and from 950 to 1,500 subjects provided by 6 global collaborators. The sample metadata nearly always contained a de-identified subject ID, COVID-19 status, age in years and sex. HLA class I and class II types, where available, came from metadata supplied by the sample provider rather than from assay-based typing. The study at large found these results: Clinical and demographic metadata were provided uncurated, with the amount varying by source and participant.

A note on this clone: The target of this receptor is not known. No base qualities exist here, and no much larger clone lies one base off it.

Collaborating institutions collected whole blood in K2EDTA tubes following their own protocols. Collaborator samples were shipped for TCRbeta analysis as frozen whole blood, isolated PBMCs, or DNA extracted from either sample type. CDR1 and CDR2 (SGHKS, YYEKEE) derive from the germline V gene (reference sequence). The CDR3 goes from the cysteine to the phenylalanine over 14 residues. The DNA shown is the 42-base CDR3, in frame from base 1. V drops 3 bases and J drops 4 bases, leaving 14 bases in between. TCRbeta CDR3 regions were amplified from genomic DNA using the immunoSEQ Assay, a bias-controlled multiplex PCR. On the study's bioinformatics: The number of nucleated cells in each sample was estimated by amplification of reference gene primers within the assay. To quantify the absolute abundance of each unique TCRbeta CDR3 rearrangement, sequence reads were collapsed and filtered. For each sample, productive Simpson clonality was calculated by taking the square root of Simpson's diversity index across productive rearrangements. TCRdb holds this immuneACCESS table with in-frame rearrangements only. Some clones are missing; in checked studies, unresolved V genes explain under half, and the rest has no known cause. V and J calls and clone size are copied from that table; D and trimming were computed from the DNA. In this sample the table shows about 250,000 clones, approximately 80% of which occur a single time. Clones ranked in the top ten supply 27% of the sample.

Sequencing input: peripheral blood. The chain uses TRBV5-5 and TRBJ2-7; possibly the D gene is TRBD2, per 7 matching bases. This receptor was obtained from a middle-aged man with acute or convalescent COVID-19. The CDR3 region has the sequence CASSYAGEGYEQYF. Here is the DNA: TGTGCCAGCAGCTATGCAGGGGAGGGTTACGAGCAGTACTTC.